This T cell receptor beta chain comes out of a study of response to subunit inactivated influenza vaccine (dated 2018 in TCRdb). For context, the study as a whole: Deep quantitative T cell receptor repertoire profiling was used in the study to track responses to a trivalent subunit inactivated influenza vaccine.

Summary of the overall study and its limitations: It was suggested by the authors that each seasonal influenza vaccination may recruit only a limited number of new T cells.

V is pared back by 4 bases and J by 6 bases, with 11 bases lying between the germline termini. Reading from cysteine to phenylalanine, the CDR3 counts 14 amino acids. Kept here is only the CDR3 DNA, which spans 42 bases and is read in frame from base 1. CDR1 and CDR2, looked up from the germline V gene (reference sequence), are SGHKS and YYEKEE. Preparation of the library involved RT-PCR. TCRdb lists the instrument as Illumina HiSeq 2500. The public reads were run again by TCRdb, first through fastp at Q25 and then through MiXCR, and only productive beta chains were kept. Under each unique CDR3 protein, matching rows form one entry showing the most common genes and DNA. The sample table contains some 850,000 distinct CDR3 sequences; only one count was recorded for approximately 17% of them. In total, the top ten clones hold 11% of the sample. Concerning this clonotype itself: Which antigen it targets is not known. No much larger clonotype is one base removed from it; base qualities were not supplied.

The material was PBMCs from blood, obtained approximately 5 days after vaccination. The clonotype was recovered from a man aged 50 to 60 who received an inactivated influenza vaccine. Donor details come from another sample of the same person, matched by shared clones. The rearranged segments are TRBV5-5 and TRBJ1-6, with no confidently assigned D gene. The nucleotides are TGTGCCAGCAGCGCCGGGATATCTAATTCACCCCTCCACTTT. Its protein is CASSAGISNSPLHF.